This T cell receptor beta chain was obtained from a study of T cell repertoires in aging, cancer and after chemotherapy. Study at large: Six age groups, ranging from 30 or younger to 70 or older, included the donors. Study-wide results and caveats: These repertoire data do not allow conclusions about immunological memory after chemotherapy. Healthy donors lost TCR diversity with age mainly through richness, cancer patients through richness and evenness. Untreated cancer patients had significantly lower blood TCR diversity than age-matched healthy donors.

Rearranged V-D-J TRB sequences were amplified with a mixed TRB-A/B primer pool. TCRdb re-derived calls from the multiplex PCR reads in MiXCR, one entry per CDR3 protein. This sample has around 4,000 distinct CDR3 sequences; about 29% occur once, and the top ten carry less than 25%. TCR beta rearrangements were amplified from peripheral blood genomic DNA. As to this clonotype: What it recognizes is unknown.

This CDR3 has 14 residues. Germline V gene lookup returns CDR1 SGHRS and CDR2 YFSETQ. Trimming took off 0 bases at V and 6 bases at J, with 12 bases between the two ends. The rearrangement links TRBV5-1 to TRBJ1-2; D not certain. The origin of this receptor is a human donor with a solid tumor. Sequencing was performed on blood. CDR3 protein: CASSLGTVHHGYTF. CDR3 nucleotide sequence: TGCGCCAGCAGCTTGGGGACGGTTCATCATGGCTACACCTTC.